This is a list of T cell receptor beta chains from one sample in a study of tumor-infiltrating lymphocytes in oesophageal squamous cell carcinoma. TCRdb re-called the PCR reads through MiXCR, storing one row per CDR3 protein. The data contain 9,000 or so distinct CDR3 sequences, 55% to 80% of them singletons. Sequencing was done on a sample of esophageal tumor tissue. The receptors derive from a female donor with esophageal squamous cell carcinoma. Each CDR3 is given with its conserved first and last residue. Size is omitted from some rows. Given values are once, few, many or a class for expanded clones.

NA TRBV7-3 CASSLRLAGRSYNEQFF
NA TRBV6-1 CASNNLGLARHEQFF
NA TRBV6-2/TRBV6-3 CASSSLIGAETQYF
NA TRBV7-3 CASSLTALGREGYEQFF
NA TRBV7-3 CASSLNGAFVGDTQYF
medium-sized TRBV6-1 CASSEGTGTGYDEQYF
NA TRBV7-6 CASSSDRNNEQFF
NA TRBV6-6 CASSQPVLSGRYNEQYF
large TRBV5-6 CASSLAWVTRDEQFF
once TRBV12-3/TRBV12-4 CASSPGVASPLHF
NA TRBV7-2 CASSLWPSGTLAYEQYF
NA TRBV5-1 CASSEGLAGGYEQYF
NA TRBV7-3 CASRLRGDSYEQYF
NA TRBV7-2 CASSAGLAGGKPNTGELYF
NA TRBV11-2 CASGRDILQAFF
NA TRBV7-6 CASSLRGRGTDTQYF
NA TRBV6-2/TRBV6-3 CASSYSDARQPQHF
NA TRBV11-2 CASSFGIAGAEQFF
NA TRBV7-8 CASSFNFGLAGTDTQYF
NA TRBV7-3 CASSLKSGGQYEQYF
NA TRBV7-3 CASSLTETSTDTQYF
NA TRBV11-3 CASSYPGLATADRCYEQYF
NA TRBV6-2/TRBV6-3 CASSVGSGAQETQYF
NA TRBV7-8 CASSLVGGTAYEQYF
NA TRBV28 CASSSAFLSSYEQYF
NA TRBV7-4 CASSLIGGTGELFF
NA TRBV7-8 CASRPSSSYEQYF
NA TRBV28 CASSLWASGDGTDTQYF
once TRBV6-1 CASIISGRAGEQFF
NA TRBV11-2 CASSLDRVLDYNEQFF
NA TRBV7-9 CASSLVLTHLDNEQFF
NA TRBV11-2 CASSLEISTGELFF
medium-sized TRBV7-9 CASSLDRSVAAEQFF
few TRBV19 CASSIFLRGLEDTQYF
NA TRBV24-1 CATSEGRRPGDNEQYF
NA TRBV24-1 CATGEGAGANVLTF
few TRBV7-3 CASSSSGTTNEQYF
NA TRBV7-6 CASSLAQGPNSPLHF
NA TRBV10-3 CAISGGTSGVNQYF
NA TRBV7-6 CASSPFSGRFYEQFF
few TRBV12-3/TRBV12-4 CASSAGLAGGANEQFF
few TRBV7-3 CASSLMSSGANVLTF
NA TRBV11-2 CASSSTGGFNYGYTF
medium-sized TRBV6-1 CASSEVAGALYEQYF
few TRBV7-2 CASSSLEGLAVYNEQFF
NA TRBV7-2 CASSLDGSSYNEQFF
NA TRBV19 CASSTRPVGINEQFF
once TRBV12-5 CASGSDIFTEAFF
once TRBV12-3/TRBV12-4 CASSGGPYEQYF
NA TRBV7-6 CASSLGGPKGETQYF
NA TRBV7-2 CASSPGTGEKLFF
once TRBV6-1 CASSSLSGGLGEQYF
NA TRBV11-2 CTSSQQTSGNEQFF
once TRBV7-8 CASSLATPGAQYF
NA TRBV7-8 CASSLKGTRDPREAQYF